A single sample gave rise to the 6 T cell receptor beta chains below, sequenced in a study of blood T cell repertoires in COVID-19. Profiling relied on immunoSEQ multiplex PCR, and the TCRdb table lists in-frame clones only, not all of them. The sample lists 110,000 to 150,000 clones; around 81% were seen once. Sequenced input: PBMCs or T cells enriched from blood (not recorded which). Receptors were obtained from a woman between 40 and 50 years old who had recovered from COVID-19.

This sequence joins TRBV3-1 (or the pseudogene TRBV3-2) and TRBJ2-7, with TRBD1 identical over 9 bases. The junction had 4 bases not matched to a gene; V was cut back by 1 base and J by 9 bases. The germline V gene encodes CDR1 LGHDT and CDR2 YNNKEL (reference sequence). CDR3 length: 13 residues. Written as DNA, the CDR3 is TGTGCCAGCAGCCAAGGGACAGGGGTGACGCAGTACTTC. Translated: CASSQGTGVTQYF.

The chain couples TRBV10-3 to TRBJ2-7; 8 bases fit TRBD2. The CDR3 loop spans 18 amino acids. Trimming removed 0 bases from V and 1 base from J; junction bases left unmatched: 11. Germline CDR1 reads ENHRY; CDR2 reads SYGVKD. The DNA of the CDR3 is TGTGCCATCAGTGAGTCGAAGTGGCTAGCGGGCACTTCCTACGAGCAGTACTTC. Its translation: CAISESKWLAGTSYEQYF.

The DNA for the CDR3 is TGTGCCAGCAGCTTAAGGGGGGACAGATCCTCAGATACGCAGTATTTT. Encoded protein: CASSLRGDRSSDTQYF. This chain joins TRBV11-2 and TRBJ2-3, with a possible D match to TRBD1 (7 bases). Per the germline V gene, CDR1 is SGHAT and CDR2 is FQNNGV. The CDR3 has 16 amino acids. V lost 2 bases and J 4 bases, leaving 16 bases between the germline ends.

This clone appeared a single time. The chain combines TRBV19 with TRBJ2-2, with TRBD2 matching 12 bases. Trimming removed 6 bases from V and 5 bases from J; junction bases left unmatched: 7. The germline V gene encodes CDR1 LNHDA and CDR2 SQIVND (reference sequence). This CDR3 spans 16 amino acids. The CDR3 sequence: CASSGTSGPRTGELFF. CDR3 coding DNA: TGTGCCAGTAGCGGGACTAGCGGGCCTAGGACCGGGGAGCTGTTTTTT.

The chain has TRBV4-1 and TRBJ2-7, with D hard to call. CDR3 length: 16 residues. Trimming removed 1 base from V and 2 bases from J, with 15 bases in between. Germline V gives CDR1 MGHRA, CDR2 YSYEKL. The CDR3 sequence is CASSQAVAGEAYEQYF. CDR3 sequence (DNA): TGCGCCAGCAGCCAAGCCGTAGCCGGAGAAGCCTACGAGCAGTACTTC.

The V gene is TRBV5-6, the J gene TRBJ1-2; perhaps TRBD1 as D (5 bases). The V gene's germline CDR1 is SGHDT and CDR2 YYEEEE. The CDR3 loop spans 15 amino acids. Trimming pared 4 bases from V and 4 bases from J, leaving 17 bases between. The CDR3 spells CASSNLQVSGYGYTF. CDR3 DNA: TGTGCCAGCAGCAACCTACAGGTTTCTGGCTATGGCTACACCTTC.